The 13 T cell receptor beta chains below were found in one sample sequenced in a study of blood T cell repertoires in COVID-19. Profiling relied on immunoSEQ multiplex PCR, and the TCRdb table lists in-frame clones only, not all of them. The table lists about 60,000 clones, approximately 85% of them singletons. Sequencing was done on a sample of peripheral blood. The receptor source for this set is a human donor in a cohort sampled during active COVID-19.

The chain combines TRBV27 with TRBJ1-6; maybe TRBD1 (5 bases). The CDR3 has 16 residues. V lost 6 bases and J lost 7, with 19 bases in between. CDR1 and CDR2 from the germline V gene are MNHEY and SMNVEV (reference sequence). CDR3 protein: CASSGPLGTSNSPLHF. CDR3 nucleotide sequence: TGTGCCAGCAGCGGTCCCCTGGGGACTTCCAATTCACCCCTCCACTTT.

The chain employs TRBV5-1 and TRBJ1-1; TRBD1 aligns across 8 bases. In germline, CDR1 is SGHRS, CDR2 YFSETQ. Trimming removed 5 bases from V and 3 bases from J; junction bases left unmatched: 6. The CDR3 runs to 14 residues. CDR3 DNA: TGCGCCAGCAGTTCTGGACAGGGCTACACTGAAGCTTTCTTT. Translated, it gives CASSSGQGYTEAFF.

V is TRBV11-3 and J is TRBJ2-7; TRBD1 aligns across 8 bases. The CDR3 length is 12 residues. Germline CDR1 SGHNT, CDR2 YENEEA. J was trimmed by 6 bases and V by 5 bases; bases with no gene match: 3. The CDR3 DNA reads as TGTGCCAGCAGCCTTGGACAGGGCGAGCAGTACTTC. As protein: CASSLGQGEQYF.

In nucleotides, the CDR3 is TGTGCCAGCAGATCTGACAAGAGGAACACTGAAGCTTTCTTT. Its protein product is CASRSDKRNTEAFF. This chain connects TRBV7-9 to TRBJ1-1, with D uncertain. CDR1 and CDR2 from the germline V gene are SEHNR and FQNEAQ (reference sequence). V was clipped by 6 bases and J by 1 base, with 12 bases between them. This CDR3 has 14 residues.

This rearrangement joins TRBV10-3 to TRBJ2-5, with a possible D match to TRBD1 (6 bases). The CDR3 is made up of 14 amino acids. V shed 7 bases and J shed 0 bases, with 12 bases lying between them. The germline V gene has CDR1 ENHRY and CDR2 SYGVKD. The CDR3 spells CAITPGHNQETQYF. For the CDR3, the DNA is TGTGCCATCACTCCGGGACACAACCAAGAGACCCAGTACTTC.

CDR3 amino acids: CAISAPSGEQYF. CDR3 bases: TGTGCCATCAGTGCCCCCTCGGGCGAGCAGTACTTC. The J gene is TRBJ2-7, the V gene TRBV10-3; D is uncertain. The germline V gene encodes CDR1 ENHRY and CDR2 SYGVKD. V gave up 4 bases and J gave up 6 bases, with 10 bases separating them. The CDR3 is 12 residues long.

The chain combines TRBV5-6 with TRBJ2-5, with a possible D match to TRBD1 (6 bases). The germline V gene has CDR1 SGHDT and CDR2 YYEEEE. The CDR3 length is 15 residues. The ends were cut back, 4 bases at V and 0 bases at J, with 13 bases in the middle. The CDR3 DNA reads TGTGCCAGCAGCATTAAGCAGGGGTACCAAGAGACCCAGTACTTC. As protein: CASSIKQGYQETQYF.

The chain is built from TRBV2 and TRBJ2-7; D is uncertain. This CDR3 has 12 amino acids. CDR1 is SNHLY, CDR2 FYNNEI, per germline. V was shortened by 6 bases and J by 2 bases, with 8 bases between the two germline ends. CDR3 DNA sequence: TGTGCCAGCAGAACCTTAGCCTACGAGCAGTACTTC. It encodes CASRTLAYEQYF.

V and J are TRBV6-5 and TRBJ2-2; no firm D call. V lost 0 bases to trimming and J lost 0 bases, with 5 bases between them. The CDR3 contains 15 residues. CDR1 and CDR2 from the germline V gene are MNHEY and SVGAGI. CDR3 bases: TGTGCCAGCAGTTACTCGTATACGAACACCGGGGAGCTGTTTTTT. Translating it yields CASSYSYTNTGELFF.

As DNA, the CDR3 is TGCGCCAGCAGCTTGGGTAGCGGGGGGGTTGAGACCCAGTACTTC. This gives the protein CASSLGSGGVETQYF. The chain uses TRBV5-1 and TRBJ2-5, with 11 bases fitting TRBD2. The V gene's germline CDR1 is SGHRS and CDR2 YFSETQ. Unmatched junction bases numbered 3, after V lost 0 bases and J lost 5 bases. This CDR3 is 15 amino acids long. The full variable domain, with the rest looked up from reference TRBV5-1 and TRBJ2-5, is KAGVTQTPRYLIKTRGQQVTLSCSPISGHRSVSWYQQTPGQGLQFLFEYFSETQRNKGNFPGRFSGRQFSNSRSEMNVSTLELGDSALYLCASSLGSGGVETQYFGPGTRLLVL.

This sequence joins TRBV6-2 or TRBV6-3 and TRBJ1-2; 9 bases agree with TRBD1. The ends lost 5 bases at V and 4 bases at J; junction bases unmatched: 5. This CDR3 is 14 amino acids long. Per the germline V gene, CDR1 is MNHEY and CDR2 is SVGEGT. The DNA of the CDR3 is TGTGCCAGCAGTGCCCCGGGACAGGGCTATGGCTACACCTTC. It specifies CASSAPGQGYGYTF.

The rearrangement links TRBV4-3 to TRBJ1-3, with D possibly being TRBD1 (6 bases). This CDR3 comprises 18 residues. Germline CDR1 is LGHNA and CDR2 is YSLEER. The germline V and J ends were trimmed by 0 bases and 0 bases, with 15 bases remaining between them. The CDR3 sequence is CASSQETGTSISGNTIYF. The DNA of the CDR3 is TGCGCCAGCAGCCAAGAAACCGGGACAAGTATCTCTGGAAACACCATATATTTT.

The chain is built from TRBV30 and TRBJ1-1; D uncertain. The CDR3 consists of 12 residues. V was shortened by 4 bases and J by 1 base, with 7 bases between the two germline ends. Germline CDR1 GTSNPN, CDR2 SVGIG (reference sequence). CDR3 sequence: CAWTRGNTEAFF. The CDR3 nucleotides are TGTGCCTGGACCCGAGGGAACACTGAAGCTTTCTTT.